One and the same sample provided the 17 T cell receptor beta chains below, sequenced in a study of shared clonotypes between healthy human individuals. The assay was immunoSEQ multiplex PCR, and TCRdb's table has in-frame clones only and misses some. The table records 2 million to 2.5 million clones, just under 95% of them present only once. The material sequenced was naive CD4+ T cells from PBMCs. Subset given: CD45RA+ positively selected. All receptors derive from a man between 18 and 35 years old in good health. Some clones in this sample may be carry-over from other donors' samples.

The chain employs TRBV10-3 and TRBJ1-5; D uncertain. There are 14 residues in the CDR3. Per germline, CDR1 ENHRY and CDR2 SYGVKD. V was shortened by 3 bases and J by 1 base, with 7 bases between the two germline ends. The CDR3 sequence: CAISEILSNQPQHF. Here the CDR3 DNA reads TGTGCCATCAGTGAAATCCTGAGCAATCAGCCCCAGCATTTT.

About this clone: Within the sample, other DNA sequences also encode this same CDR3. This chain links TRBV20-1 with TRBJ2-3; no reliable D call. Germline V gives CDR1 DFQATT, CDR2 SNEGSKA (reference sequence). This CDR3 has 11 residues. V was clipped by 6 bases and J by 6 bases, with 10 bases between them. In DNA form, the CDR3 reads TGCAGTGCGCCCCTTGGGGATACGCAGTATTTT. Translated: CSAPLGDTQYF.

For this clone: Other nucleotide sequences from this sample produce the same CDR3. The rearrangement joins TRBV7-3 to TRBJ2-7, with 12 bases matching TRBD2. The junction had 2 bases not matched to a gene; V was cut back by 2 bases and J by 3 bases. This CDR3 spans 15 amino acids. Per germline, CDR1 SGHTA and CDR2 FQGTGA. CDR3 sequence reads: CASSLGTSGRYEQYF. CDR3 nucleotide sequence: TGTGCCAGCAGCTTAGGGACTAGCGGGCGCTACGAGCAGTACTTC.

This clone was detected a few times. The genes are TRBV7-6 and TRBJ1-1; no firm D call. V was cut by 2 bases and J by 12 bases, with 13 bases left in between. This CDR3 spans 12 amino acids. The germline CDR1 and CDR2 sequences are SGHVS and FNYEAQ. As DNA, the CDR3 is TGTGCCAGCAGCTTACTTGGATTCGAACCTTTCTTT. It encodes CASSLLGFEPFF. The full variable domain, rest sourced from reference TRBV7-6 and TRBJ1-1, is GAGVSQSPRYKVTKRGQDVALRCDPISGHVSLYWYRQALGQGPEFLTYFNYEAQQDKSGLPNDRFSAERPEGSISTLTIQRTEQRDSAMYRCASSLLGFEPFFGQGTRLTVV.

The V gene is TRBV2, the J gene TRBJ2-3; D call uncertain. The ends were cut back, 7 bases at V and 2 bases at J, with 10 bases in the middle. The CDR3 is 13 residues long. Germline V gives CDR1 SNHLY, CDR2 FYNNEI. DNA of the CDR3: TGTGCCAGCACTGTCTACCTCACAGATACGCAGTATTTT. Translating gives CASTVYLTDTQYF.

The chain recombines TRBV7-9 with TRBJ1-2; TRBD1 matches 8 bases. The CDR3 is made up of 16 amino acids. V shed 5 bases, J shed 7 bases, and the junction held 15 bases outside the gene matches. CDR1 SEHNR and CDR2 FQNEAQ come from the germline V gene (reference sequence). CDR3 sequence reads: CASSPDSGTGTSGYTF. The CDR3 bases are TGTGCCAGCAGCCCCGACTCCGGGACAGGAACATCTGGCTACACCTTC.

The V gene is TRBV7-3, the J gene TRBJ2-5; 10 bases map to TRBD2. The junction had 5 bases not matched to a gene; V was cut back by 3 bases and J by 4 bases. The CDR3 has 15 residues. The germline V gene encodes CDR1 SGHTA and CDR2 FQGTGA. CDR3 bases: TGTGCCAGCAGCTTCGCTAGCGGGAGATTAGAGACCCAGTACTTC. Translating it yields CASSFASGRLETQYF. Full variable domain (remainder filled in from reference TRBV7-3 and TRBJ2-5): GAGVSQTPSNKVTEKGKYVELRCDPISGHTALYWYRQSLGQGPEFLIYFQGTGAADDSGLPNDRFFAVRPEGSVSTLKIQRTERGDSAVYLCASSFASGRLETQYFGPGTRLLVL.

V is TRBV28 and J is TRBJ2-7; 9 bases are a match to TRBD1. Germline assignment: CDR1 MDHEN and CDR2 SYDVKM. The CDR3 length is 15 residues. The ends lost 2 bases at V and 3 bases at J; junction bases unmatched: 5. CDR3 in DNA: TGTGCCAGCAGTTTAGCCGGGACAGGGATCTACGAGCAGTACTTC. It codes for CASSLAGTGIYEQYF.

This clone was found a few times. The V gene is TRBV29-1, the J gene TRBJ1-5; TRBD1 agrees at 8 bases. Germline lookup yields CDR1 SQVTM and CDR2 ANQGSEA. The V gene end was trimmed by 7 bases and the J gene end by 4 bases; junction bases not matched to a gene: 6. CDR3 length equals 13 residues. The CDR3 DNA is TGCAGCGCTGTGGGACAGGCTAATCAGCCCCAGCATTTT. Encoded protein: CSAVGQANQPQHF.

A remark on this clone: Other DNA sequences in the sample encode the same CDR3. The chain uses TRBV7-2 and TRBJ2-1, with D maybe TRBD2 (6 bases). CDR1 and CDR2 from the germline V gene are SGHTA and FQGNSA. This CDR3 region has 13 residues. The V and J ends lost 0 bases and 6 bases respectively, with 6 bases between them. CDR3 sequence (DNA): TGTGCCAGCAGCTTAGCGCGGGGCAATGAGCAGTTCTTC. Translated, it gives CASSLARGNEQFF. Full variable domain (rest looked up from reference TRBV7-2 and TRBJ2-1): GAGVSQSPSNKVTEKGKDVELRCDPISGHTALYWYRQSLGQGLEFLIYFQGNSAPDKSGLPSDRFSAERTGGSVSTLTIQRTQQEDSAVYLCASSLARGNEQFFGPGTRLTVL.

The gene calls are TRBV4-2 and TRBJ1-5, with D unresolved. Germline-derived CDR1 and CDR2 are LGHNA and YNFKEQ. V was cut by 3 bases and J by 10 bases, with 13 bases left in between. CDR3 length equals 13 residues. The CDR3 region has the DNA TGTGCCAGCAGCCACGTTGTGGAACAACCCCAGCATTTT. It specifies CASSHVVEQPQHF.

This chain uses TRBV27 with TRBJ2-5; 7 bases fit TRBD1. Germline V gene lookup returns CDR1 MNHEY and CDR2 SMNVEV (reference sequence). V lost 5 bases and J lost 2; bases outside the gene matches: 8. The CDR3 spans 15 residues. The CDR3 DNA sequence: TGTGCCAGCAGTCCCAGCCGGGACAGACAAGAGACCCAGTACTTC. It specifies CASSPSRDRQETQYF.

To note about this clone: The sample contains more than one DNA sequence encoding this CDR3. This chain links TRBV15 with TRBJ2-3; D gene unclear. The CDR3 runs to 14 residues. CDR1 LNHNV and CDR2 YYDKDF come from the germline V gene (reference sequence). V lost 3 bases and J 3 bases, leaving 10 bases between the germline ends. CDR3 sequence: CATSRVGGTDTQYF. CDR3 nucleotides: TGTGCCACCAGCAGGGTCGGTGGGACAGATACGCAGTATTTT.

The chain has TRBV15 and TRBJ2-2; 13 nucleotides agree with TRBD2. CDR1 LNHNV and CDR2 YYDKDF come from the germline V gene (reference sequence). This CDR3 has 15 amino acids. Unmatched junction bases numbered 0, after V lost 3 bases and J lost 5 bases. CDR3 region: CATSRGLAGTGELFF. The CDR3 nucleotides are TGTGCCACCAGCAGGGGACTAGCGGGAACCGGGGAGCTGTTTTTT.

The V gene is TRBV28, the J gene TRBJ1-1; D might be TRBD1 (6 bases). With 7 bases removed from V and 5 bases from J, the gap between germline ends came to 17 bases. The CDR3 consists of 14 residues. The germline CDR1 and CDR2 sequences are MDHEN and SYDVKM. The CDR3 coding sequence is TGTGCCAGCACGGTAGGCAGGGGAGGGACTGAAGCTTTCTTT. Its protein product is CASTVGRGGTEAFF.

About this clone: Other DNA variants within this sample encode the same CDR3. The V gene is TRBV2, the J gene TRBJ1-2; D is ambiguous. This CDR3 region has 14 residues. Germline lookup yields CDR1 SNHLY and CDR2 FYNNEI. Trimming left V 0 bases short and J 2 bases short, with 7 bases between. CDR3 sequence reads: CASSEAGRNYGYTF. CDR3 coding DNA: TGTGCCAGCAGTGAAGCAGGCCGAAACTATGGCTACACCTTC. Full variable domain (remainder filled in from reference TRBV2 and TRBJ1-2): EPEVTQTPSHQVTQMGQEVILRCVPISNHLYFYWYRQILGQKVEFLVSFYNNEISEKSEIFDDQFSVERPDGSNFTLKIRSTKLEDSAMYFCASSEAGRNYGYTFGSGTRLTVV.

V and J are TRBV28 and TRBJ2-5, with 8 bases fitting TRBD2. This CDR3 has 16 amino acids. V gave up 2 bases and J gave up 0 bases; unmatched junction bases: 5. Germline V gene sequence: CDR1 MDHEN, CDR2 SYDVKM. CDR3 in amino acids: CASSLTSGSNQETQYF. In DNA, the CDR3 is TGTGCCAGCAGTTTAACGAGCGGGAGTAACCAAGAGACCCAGTACTTC.